Listed below are T cell receptor beta chains from one sample, sequenced in a study of blood T cell repertoires in COVID-19. Generated by immunoSEQ multiplex PCR, the TCRdb table keeps only in-frame clones and is missing some. The repertoire consists of about 240,000 clones, with roughly 85% occurring once and the leading ten covering less than 4%. Sample: PBMCs or T cells enriched from blood (not recorded which). The receptors shown here come from a middle-aged woman who had been exposed to COVID-19. Both conserved end residues are part of each CDR3. The D gene is left open where the match is weak. Some rows mark clone size as missing; the rest say once, few, many or name a class of expanded clone.

>.|TRBJ1-2|.|TRBV14
TGTGCCAGCAGCCCGGGACAATTTGGCTACACCTTC
CASSPGQFGYTF
>TRBD1|TRBJ1-5|.|TRBV28
TGTGCCAGCAGTTCCGGACAGGGTAGTCAGCCCCAGCATTTT
CASSSGQGSQPQHF
>.|TRBJ1-1|.|TRBV7-9
TGTGCCAGCAGCTTCCCCCAGGGCACTGAAGCTTTCTTT
CASSFPQGTEAFF
>.|TRBJ2-3|once|TRBV7-2
TGTGCCAGCAGCGGGGCGGGGAGCACAGATACGCAGTATTTT
CASSGAGSTDTQYF
>TRBD1|TRBJ1-1|.|TRBV3-1/TRBV3-2
TGTGCCAGCAGCCAGGTCGTCCGGGACAGGGGACACGGCACTGAAGCTTTCTTT
CASSQVVRDRGHGTEAFF
>TRBD2|TRBJ2-2|.|TRBV28
TGTGCCAGCAGTTCGGGAGGACTAGCGGCTAACACCGGGGAGCTGTTTTTT
CASSSGGLAANTGELFF
>TRBD2|TRBJ2-1|.|TRBV28
TGTGCCAGCAGTCGTAGCGCGGGGGGGCTGGGTGAGCAGTTCTTC
CASSRSAGGLGEQFF
>TRBD2|TRBJ2-1|.|TRBV28
TGTGCCAGCAGCCGACTAGCGGGGGGGCCCGATGAGCAGTTCTTC
CASSRLAGGPDEQFF
>.|TRBJ1-1|.|TRBV27
TGTGCCAGCAGTTTGGGGGGGCGGACTGAAGCTTTCTTT
CASSLGGRTEAFF
>.|TRBJ2-1|.|TRBV19
TGTGCCTCCGCGGCCGGGCAAGGAGGAGGTGATGAGCAGTTCTTC
CASAAGQGGGDEQFF
>.|TRBJ1-2|.|TRBV6-5
TGTGCCAGCACCGAAGTGGGGGCTCCCTATGGCTACACCTTC
CASTEVGAPYGYTF
>.|TRBJ1-2|.|TRBV5-6
TGTGCCAGCAGCTCGGTAGACATGGGGGGATATGGCTACACCTTC
CASSSVDMGGYGYTF
>.|TRBJ2-7|.|TRBV27
TGTGCCAGCAGCCTATCCCTGACAGCTAGCTCCTACGAGCAGTACTTC
CASSLSLTASSYEQYF
>TRBD1|TRBJ2-3|.|TRBV5-5
TGTGCCAGCACCCTTGAGGGGGCGCTTACAGATACGCAGTATTTT
CASTLEGALTDTQYF
>.|TRBJ2-2|.|TRBV10-2
TGCGCCAGCAGTGAGGATGGGGCGGGATCCGGGGAGCTGTTTTTT
CASSEDGAGSGELFF
>.|TRBJ1-2|.|TRBV19
TGTGCCAGTAGCCTCGCGACAGGTGCAGTCGGCTACACCTTC
CASSLATGAVGYTF
>TRBD1|TRBJ1-2|.|TRBV19
TGTGCCAGTAGTACACAGGGGGCAGTGGGGTATGGCTACACCTTC
CASSTQGAVGYGYTF
>.|TRBJ2-2|.|TRBV5-4
TGTGCCAGCAGTCGACTAGAGAACACCGGGGAGCTGTTTTTT
CASSRLENTGELFF
>TRBD1|TRBJ2-2|.|TRBV18
TGTGCCAGCTCACCACGTGCACCCGGGACAGGGGCCGGGGAGCTGTTTTTT
CASSPRAPGTGAGELFF
>TRBD1|TRBJ2-1|.|TRBV5-1
TGCGCCAGCAGCCAGACAGGGGATCCATCCTACAATGAGCAGTTCTTC
CASSQTGDPSYNEQFF
>TRBD2|TRBJ2-3|.|TRBV7-2
TGTGCCAGCAGCTTAGTGAGCGGAGCGGGGGGCTACACAGATACGCAGTATTTT
CASSLVSGAGGYTDTQYF
>TRBD1|TRBJ1-2|.|TRBV7-9
TGTGCCAGCAGCTTGGCAGGGGGCCACTATGGCTACACCTTC
CASSLAGGHYGYTF
>TRBD2|TRBJ2-3|.|TRBV2
TGTGCCAGCAGTGAACGGGGTAGCGGGGGCGCAGATACGCAGTATTTT
CASSERGSGGADTQYF
>TRBD1|TRBJ1-3|.|TRBV7-2
TGTGCCAGCAGCTTAGCGGACAGGGCTGGAAACACCATATATTTT
CASSLADRAGNTIYF
>TRBD1|TRBJ2-7|.|TRBV7-2
TGTGCCAGCAGCCGTGCCGGGACAGGGGACTACGAGCAGTACTTC
CASSRAGTGDYEQYF
>.|TRBJ2-4|once|TRBV3-1/TRBV3-2
TGTGCCAGCAGCCATCGAGACATTCAGTACTTC
CASSHRDIQYF
>TRBD2|TRBJ2-2|.|TRBV9
TGTGCCAGCAGCACCCCAGCGGGGGGGCCTTTAGTAACCGGGGAGCTGTTTTTT
CASSTPAGGPLVTGELFF
>.|TRBJ1-3|.|TRBV4-1
TGCGCCAGCAGCCAAGATAAGTGGCAGGGGACTGGAAACACCATATATTTT
CASSQDKWQGTGNTIYF
>.|TRBJ1-1|.|TRBV13
TGTGCCAGCAGCCGAAGGGGGGGAGGGAAAACTGAAGCTTTCTTT
CASSRRGGGKTEAFF
>.|TRBJ1-2|.|TRBV4-1
TGCGCCAGCAGCCAAAATCCCCAAGACAGTCTTTATGGCTACACCTTC
CASSQNPQDSLYGYTF
>.|TRBJ1-1|few|TRBV27
TGTGCCAGCAGTTTAAAGGCGGCCACTGAAGCTTTCTTT
CASSLKAATEAFF
>.|TRBJ1-5|.|TRBV7-2
TGTGCCAGCAGCTTAGTCCGGGGGGCCGGGAATCAGCCCCAGCATTTT
CASSLVRGAGNQPQHF
>.|TRBJ2-1|few|TRBV11-2
TGTGCCACCACCGACAGATCCTCCTACAATGAGCAGTTCTTC
CATTDRSSYNEQFF
>.|TRBJ1-1|.|TRBV21-1
TGTGCCCTCCTCTGGGACTCGAACACTGAAGCTTTCTTT
CALLWDSNTEAFF
>.|TRBJ1-4|.|TRBV5-4
TGTGCCAGCAGCTCGGGAGGCAGGAACCCTCCTAATGAAAAACTGTTTTTT
CASSSGGRNPPNEKLFF
>.|TRBJ2-1|.|TRBV11-3
TGTGCCAGCAGCTTAGGACAGGCCGGGTGGGGCGAGCAGTTCTTC
CASSLGQAGWGEQFF
>.|TRBJ2-7|.|TRBV27
TGTGCCAGCATGCGGAGGGACAGCTCCTACGAGCAGTACTTC
CASMRRDSSYEQYF
>.|TRBJ1-5|.|TRBV7-8
TGTGCCAGCAGCTTAGCGAAGGCCTGGGGAGGGGGCAATCAGCCCCAGCATTTT
CASSLAKAWGGGNQPQHF
>TRBD1|TRBJ1-5|once|TRBV27
TGTGCCAGCAGTTTTGGCGGACAGGGTTATCAGCCCCAGCATTTT
CASSFGGQGYQPQHF
>TRBD1|TRBJ1-1|.|TRBV10-3
TGTGCCATCAGTGAGTCGCCCGTAACAGGGGGCGAATACACTGAAGCTTTCTTT
CAISESPVTGGEYTEAFF